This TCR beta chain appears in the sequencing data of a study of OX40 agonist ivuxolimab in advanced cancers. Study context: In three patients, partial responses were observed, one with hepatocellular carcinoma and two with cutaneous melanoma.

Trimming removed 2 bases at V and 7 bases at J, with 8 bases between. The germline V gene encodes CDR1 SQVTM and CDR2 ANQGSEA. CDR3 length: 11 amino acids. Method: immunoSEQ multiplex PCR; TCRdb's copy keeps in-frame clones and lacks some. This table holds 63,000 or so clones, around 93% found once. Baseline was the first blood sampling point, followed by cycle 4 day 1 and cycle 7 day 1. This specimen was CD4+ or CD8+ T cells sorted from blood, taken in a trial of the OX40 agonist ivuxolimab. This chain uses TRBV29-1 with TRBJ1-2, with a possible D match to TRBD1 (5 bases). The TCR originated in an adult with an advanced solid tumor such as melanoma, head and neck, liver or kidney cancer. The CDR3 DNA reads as TGCAGCGTTGAATTGGGGGGTGGCTACACCTTC. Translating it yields CSVELGGGYTF.